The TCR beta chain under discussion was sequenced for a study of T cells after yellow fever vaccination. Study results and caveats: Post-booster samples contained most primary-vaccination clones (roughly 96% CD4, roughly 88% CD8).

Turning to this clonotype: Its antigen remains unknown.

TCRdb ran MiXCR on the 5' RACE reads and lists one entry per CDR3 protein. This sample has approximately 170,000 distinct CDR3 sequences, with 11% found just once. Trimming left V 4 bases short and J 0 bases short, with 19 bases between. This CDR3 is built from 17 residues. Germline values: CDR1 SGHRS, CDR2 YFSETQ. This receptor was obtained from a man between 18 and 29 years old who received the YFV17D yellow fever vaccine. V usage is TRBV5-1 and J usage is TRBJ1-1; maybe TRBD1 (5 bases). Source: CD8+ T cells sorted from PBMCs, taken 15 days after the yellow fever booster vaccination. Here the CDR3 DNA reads TGCGCCAGCAGCCCGGGGGAGGGCGGTTTGGTGAACACTGAAGCTTTCTTT. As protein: CASSPGEGGLVNTEAFF.